Following are 18 T cell receptor beta chains from one sample sequenced in a study of blood T cell repertoires in COVID-19. Here immunoSEQ multiplex PCR was the method, and the copy in TCRdb shows in-frame clones only, minus some. The table includes a few hundred thousand clones, about 87% detected once. Sequenced: peripheral blood. These receptors all stem from a man in his 60s who had recovered from COVID-19.

V is TRBV30 and J is TRBJ2-1, with TRBD1 matching 7 bases. The V and J ends lost 0 bases and 7 bases, in that order; junction bases with no gene match: 3. The CDR3 runs 13 residues. Germline assignment: CDR1 GTSNPN and CDR2 SVGIG (reference sequence). The CDR3 sequence: CAWSVGGGNEQFF. The CDR3 coding sequence is TGTGCCTGGAGTGTAGGGGGCGGGAATGAGCAGTTCTTC.

This sequence joins TRBV25-1 and TRBJ1-4; D remains ambiguous. CDR1 and CDR2 (germline): MGHDK, SYGVNS. Deletions cut 7 bases from V and 5 bases from J, with 11 bases between. The CDR3 consists of 13 residues. CDR3 DNA: TGTGCCAGCAATCCCAGTCACAATGAAAAACTGTTTTTT. Its protein product is CASNPSHNEKLFF.

The chain couples TRBV6-5 to TRBJ1-2, with 8 bases matching TRBD1. CDR1 is MNHEY and CDR2 is SVGAGI in the germline V gene. V gave up 6 bases and J gave up 5 bases; unmatched junction bases: 8. The CDR3 is 14 residues long. The CDR3, as DNA: TGTGCCAGCAGCCGGACAGGGTACGGGTATGGCTACACCTTC. Its translation is CASSRTGYGYGYTF.

This chain joins TRBV5-6 and TRBJ2-5, with 10 bases fitting TRBD1. The J segment lost 2 bases and the V segment lost 4 bases, leaving 5 bases of the junction unmatched. CDR3 size: 15 residues. Per the germline V gene, CDR1 is SGHDT and CDR2 is YYEEEE. The CDR3 DNA reads TGTGCCAGCAGCATCGGACAGGGGGGGCAAGAGACCCAGTACTTC. Protein: CASSIGQGGQETQYF. Together with reference TRBV5-6 and TRBJ2-5, the CDR3 gives the full variable domain: DAGVTQSPTHLIKTRGQQVTLRCSPKSGHDTVSWYQQALGQGPQFIFQYYEEEERQRGNFPDRFSGHQFPNYSSELNVNALLLGDSALYLCASSIGQGGQETQYFGPGTRLLVL.

The chain uses TRBV7-9 and TRBJ1-4; D ambiguous. V was cut by 5 bases and J by 0 bases, with 7 bases left in between. The germline CDR1 and CDR2 sequences are SEHNR and FQNEAQ (reference sequence). The CDR3 runs to 14 residues. CDR3 residues: CASSKVATNEKLFF. CDR3 bases: TGTGCCAGCAGCAAAGTCGCAACTAATGAAAAACTGTTTTTT.

In its sample, this clone was seen many times. The chain couples TRBV3-1 (or the pseudogene TRBV3-2) to TRBJ1-6; D possibly corresponds to TRBD1 (6 bases). Per germline, CDR1 LGHDT and CDR2 YNNKEL (reference sequence). This CDR3 spans 14 amino acids. V lost 1 base to trimming and J lost 6 bases, with 7 bases between them. CDR3: CASSQGTVNSPLHF. CDR3 in DNA: TGTGCCAGCAGCCAAGGGACAGTTAATTCACCCCTCCACTTT.

V usage is TRBV28 and J usage is TRBJ1-2; D ambiguous. The germline V gene encodes CDR1 MDHEN and CDR2 SYDVKM. The length of the CDR3 is 13 residues. The ends were cut back, 8 bases at V and 6 bases at J, with 16 bases in the middle. The CDR3 spells CASARRGVDGYTF. The CDR3 DNA reads TGTGCCAGCGCGAGGCGGGGAGTCGATGGCTACACCTTC.

Worth noting for this clone: The junction does not match germline at one end; this may be a read error. Here the CDR3 DNA reads TGTGCCAGCAGCCAAAGGGGGGGCGGCGAAGGTTTCTTT. Protein sequence: CASSQRGGGEGFF. The chain couples TRBV3-1 (or the pseudogene TRBV3-2) to TRBJ1-1; tentative D call: TRBD1 (6 bases). Germline V CDR1 and CDR2: LGHDT, YNNKEL (reference sequence). The CDR3 extends over 13 amino acids.

This clone was seen a single time. The chain carries TRBV7-2 and TRBJ1-2; TRBD1 matches 9 bases. The junction had 3 bases not matched to a gene; V was cut back by 2 bases and J by 5 bases. CDR1 is SGHTA and CDR2 is FQGNSA in the germline V gene. This CDR3 has 14 residues. Here the CDR3 reads CASSLTGTGYGYTF. In DNA form, the CDR3 reads TGTGCCAGCAGCTTAACCGGGACAGGGTATGGCTACACCTTC.

The V call is TRBV18, the J call TRBJ2-3; the D is unclear. Germline V gives CDR1 KGHSH, CDR2 LQKENI. V dropped 4 bases and J dropped 2 bases, with 4 bases sitting between them. This CDR3 is 12 amino acids long. CDR3 region: CASSLYTDTQYF. The CDR3 region has the DNA TGTGCCAGCTCACTCTACACAGATACGCAGTATTTT. The variable domain in full, with the rest retrieved from reference TRBV18 and TRBJ2-3, is NAGVMQNPRHLVRRRGQEARLRCSPMKGHSHVYWYRQLPEEGLKFMVYLQKENIIDESGMPKERFSAEFPKEGPSILRIQQVVRGDSAAYFCASSLYTDTQYFGPGTRLTVL.

The chain carries TRBV5-4 and TRBJ1-1; D is ambiguous. In germline, CDR1 is SGHNT, CDR2 YYREEE (reference sequence). V lost 0 bases to trimming and J lost 1 base, with 10 bases between them. This CDR3 is built from 15 residues. CDR3 sequence: CASSLEIASNTEAFF. For the CDR3, the DNA is TGTGCCAGCAGCTTGGAGATAGCCTCGAACACTGAAGCTTTCTTT. Based on the CDR3 plus reference TRBV5-4 and TRBJ1-1, the full variable domain is ETGVTQSPTHLIKTRGQQVTLRCSSQSGHNTVSWYQQALGQGPQFIFQYYREEENGRGNFPPRFSGLQFPNYSSELNVNALELDDSALYLCASSLEIASNTEAFFGQGTRLTVV.

The rearrangement uses TRBV5-1 and TRBJ1-1; the D is unclear. This CDR3 has 14 amino acids. Germline CDR1 SGHRS, CDR2 YFSETQ. V gave up 5 bases and J gave up 4 bases, with 15 bases separating them. The CDR3, as DNA: TGCGCCAGCAGGAATTTAGTCGGTAGCACTGAAGCTTTCTTT. Translated: CASRNLVGSTEAFF.

Only one count was recorded for this clone. This chain links TRBV28 with TRBJ2-7, with TRBD2 matching 9 bases. Unmatched junction bases numbered 10, after V lost 3 bases and J lost 4 bases. CDR1 and CDR2 from the germline V gene are MDHEN and SYDVKM. The CDR3 extends over 16 amino acids. The CDR3 nucleotides read TGTGCCAGCAGTTTGGGGGTAGCGGGAGTTAATTACGAGCAGTACTTC. Protein sequence: CASSLGVAGVNYEQYF.

This clone was counted a single time. The rearrangement uses TRBV21-1 and TRBJ2-7; the D call in the table, TRBD2, was not verified against the DNA. TRBV21-1 is recorded as a pseudogene. CDR3 length equals 12 residues. The CDR3 DNA sequence: TGTGCCAGCAGCCGGGGGGTAACCGAGCAGTACTTC. Its translation is CASSRGVTEQYF.

This chain links TRBV4-3 with TRBJ2-1, with TRBD2 as a possible D gene (6 bases). Germline-derived CDR1 and CDR2 are LGHNA and YSLEER. V was trimmed by 0 bases and J by 12 bases, leaving 15 bases between them. The CDR3 is 14 amino acids. CDR3 residues: CASSQEGAGSRQFF. In DNA, the CDR3 is TGCGCCAGCAGCCAAGAAGGCGCGGGAAGCAGGCAGTTCTTC.

This chain joins TRBV5-4 and TRBJ2-1, with 12 bases identical to TRBD2. The CDR3 is 15 residues long. J gave up 6 bases and V 1 base, and 2 bases lay outside the gene matches. Germline loops: CDR1 SGHNT, CDR2 YYREEE (reference sequence). The CDR3 protein is CASSLKLAGGNEQFF. The DNA for the CDR3 is TGTGCCAGCAGCTTGAAACTAGCGGGAGGCAATGAGCAGTTCTTC.

The V call is TRBV9, the J call TRBJ2-7; 10 nucleotides agree with TRBD2. Per germline, CDR1 SGDLS and CDR2 YYNGEE. V was pared by 0 bases and J by 2 bases, with 2 bases of the junction left unmatched. The CDR3 is 15 amino acids. CDR3 amino acids: CASSVGAGGPYEQYF. Written as DNA, the CDR3 is TGTGCCAGCAGCGTAGGAGCGGGGGGGCCCTACGAGCAGTACTTC.

The rearrangement uses TRBV19 and TRBJ1-5; tentative D call: TRBD1 (5 bases). CDR3 length equals 15 residues. Germline-derived CDR1 and CDR2 are LNHDA and SQIVND (reference sequence). V dropped 3 bases and J dropped 1 base, with 10 bases sitting between them. The DNA for the CDR3 is TGTGCCAGTAGTATTTCGGGGGGAAGCAATCAGCCCCAGCATTTT. This translates into CASSISGGSNQPQHF.